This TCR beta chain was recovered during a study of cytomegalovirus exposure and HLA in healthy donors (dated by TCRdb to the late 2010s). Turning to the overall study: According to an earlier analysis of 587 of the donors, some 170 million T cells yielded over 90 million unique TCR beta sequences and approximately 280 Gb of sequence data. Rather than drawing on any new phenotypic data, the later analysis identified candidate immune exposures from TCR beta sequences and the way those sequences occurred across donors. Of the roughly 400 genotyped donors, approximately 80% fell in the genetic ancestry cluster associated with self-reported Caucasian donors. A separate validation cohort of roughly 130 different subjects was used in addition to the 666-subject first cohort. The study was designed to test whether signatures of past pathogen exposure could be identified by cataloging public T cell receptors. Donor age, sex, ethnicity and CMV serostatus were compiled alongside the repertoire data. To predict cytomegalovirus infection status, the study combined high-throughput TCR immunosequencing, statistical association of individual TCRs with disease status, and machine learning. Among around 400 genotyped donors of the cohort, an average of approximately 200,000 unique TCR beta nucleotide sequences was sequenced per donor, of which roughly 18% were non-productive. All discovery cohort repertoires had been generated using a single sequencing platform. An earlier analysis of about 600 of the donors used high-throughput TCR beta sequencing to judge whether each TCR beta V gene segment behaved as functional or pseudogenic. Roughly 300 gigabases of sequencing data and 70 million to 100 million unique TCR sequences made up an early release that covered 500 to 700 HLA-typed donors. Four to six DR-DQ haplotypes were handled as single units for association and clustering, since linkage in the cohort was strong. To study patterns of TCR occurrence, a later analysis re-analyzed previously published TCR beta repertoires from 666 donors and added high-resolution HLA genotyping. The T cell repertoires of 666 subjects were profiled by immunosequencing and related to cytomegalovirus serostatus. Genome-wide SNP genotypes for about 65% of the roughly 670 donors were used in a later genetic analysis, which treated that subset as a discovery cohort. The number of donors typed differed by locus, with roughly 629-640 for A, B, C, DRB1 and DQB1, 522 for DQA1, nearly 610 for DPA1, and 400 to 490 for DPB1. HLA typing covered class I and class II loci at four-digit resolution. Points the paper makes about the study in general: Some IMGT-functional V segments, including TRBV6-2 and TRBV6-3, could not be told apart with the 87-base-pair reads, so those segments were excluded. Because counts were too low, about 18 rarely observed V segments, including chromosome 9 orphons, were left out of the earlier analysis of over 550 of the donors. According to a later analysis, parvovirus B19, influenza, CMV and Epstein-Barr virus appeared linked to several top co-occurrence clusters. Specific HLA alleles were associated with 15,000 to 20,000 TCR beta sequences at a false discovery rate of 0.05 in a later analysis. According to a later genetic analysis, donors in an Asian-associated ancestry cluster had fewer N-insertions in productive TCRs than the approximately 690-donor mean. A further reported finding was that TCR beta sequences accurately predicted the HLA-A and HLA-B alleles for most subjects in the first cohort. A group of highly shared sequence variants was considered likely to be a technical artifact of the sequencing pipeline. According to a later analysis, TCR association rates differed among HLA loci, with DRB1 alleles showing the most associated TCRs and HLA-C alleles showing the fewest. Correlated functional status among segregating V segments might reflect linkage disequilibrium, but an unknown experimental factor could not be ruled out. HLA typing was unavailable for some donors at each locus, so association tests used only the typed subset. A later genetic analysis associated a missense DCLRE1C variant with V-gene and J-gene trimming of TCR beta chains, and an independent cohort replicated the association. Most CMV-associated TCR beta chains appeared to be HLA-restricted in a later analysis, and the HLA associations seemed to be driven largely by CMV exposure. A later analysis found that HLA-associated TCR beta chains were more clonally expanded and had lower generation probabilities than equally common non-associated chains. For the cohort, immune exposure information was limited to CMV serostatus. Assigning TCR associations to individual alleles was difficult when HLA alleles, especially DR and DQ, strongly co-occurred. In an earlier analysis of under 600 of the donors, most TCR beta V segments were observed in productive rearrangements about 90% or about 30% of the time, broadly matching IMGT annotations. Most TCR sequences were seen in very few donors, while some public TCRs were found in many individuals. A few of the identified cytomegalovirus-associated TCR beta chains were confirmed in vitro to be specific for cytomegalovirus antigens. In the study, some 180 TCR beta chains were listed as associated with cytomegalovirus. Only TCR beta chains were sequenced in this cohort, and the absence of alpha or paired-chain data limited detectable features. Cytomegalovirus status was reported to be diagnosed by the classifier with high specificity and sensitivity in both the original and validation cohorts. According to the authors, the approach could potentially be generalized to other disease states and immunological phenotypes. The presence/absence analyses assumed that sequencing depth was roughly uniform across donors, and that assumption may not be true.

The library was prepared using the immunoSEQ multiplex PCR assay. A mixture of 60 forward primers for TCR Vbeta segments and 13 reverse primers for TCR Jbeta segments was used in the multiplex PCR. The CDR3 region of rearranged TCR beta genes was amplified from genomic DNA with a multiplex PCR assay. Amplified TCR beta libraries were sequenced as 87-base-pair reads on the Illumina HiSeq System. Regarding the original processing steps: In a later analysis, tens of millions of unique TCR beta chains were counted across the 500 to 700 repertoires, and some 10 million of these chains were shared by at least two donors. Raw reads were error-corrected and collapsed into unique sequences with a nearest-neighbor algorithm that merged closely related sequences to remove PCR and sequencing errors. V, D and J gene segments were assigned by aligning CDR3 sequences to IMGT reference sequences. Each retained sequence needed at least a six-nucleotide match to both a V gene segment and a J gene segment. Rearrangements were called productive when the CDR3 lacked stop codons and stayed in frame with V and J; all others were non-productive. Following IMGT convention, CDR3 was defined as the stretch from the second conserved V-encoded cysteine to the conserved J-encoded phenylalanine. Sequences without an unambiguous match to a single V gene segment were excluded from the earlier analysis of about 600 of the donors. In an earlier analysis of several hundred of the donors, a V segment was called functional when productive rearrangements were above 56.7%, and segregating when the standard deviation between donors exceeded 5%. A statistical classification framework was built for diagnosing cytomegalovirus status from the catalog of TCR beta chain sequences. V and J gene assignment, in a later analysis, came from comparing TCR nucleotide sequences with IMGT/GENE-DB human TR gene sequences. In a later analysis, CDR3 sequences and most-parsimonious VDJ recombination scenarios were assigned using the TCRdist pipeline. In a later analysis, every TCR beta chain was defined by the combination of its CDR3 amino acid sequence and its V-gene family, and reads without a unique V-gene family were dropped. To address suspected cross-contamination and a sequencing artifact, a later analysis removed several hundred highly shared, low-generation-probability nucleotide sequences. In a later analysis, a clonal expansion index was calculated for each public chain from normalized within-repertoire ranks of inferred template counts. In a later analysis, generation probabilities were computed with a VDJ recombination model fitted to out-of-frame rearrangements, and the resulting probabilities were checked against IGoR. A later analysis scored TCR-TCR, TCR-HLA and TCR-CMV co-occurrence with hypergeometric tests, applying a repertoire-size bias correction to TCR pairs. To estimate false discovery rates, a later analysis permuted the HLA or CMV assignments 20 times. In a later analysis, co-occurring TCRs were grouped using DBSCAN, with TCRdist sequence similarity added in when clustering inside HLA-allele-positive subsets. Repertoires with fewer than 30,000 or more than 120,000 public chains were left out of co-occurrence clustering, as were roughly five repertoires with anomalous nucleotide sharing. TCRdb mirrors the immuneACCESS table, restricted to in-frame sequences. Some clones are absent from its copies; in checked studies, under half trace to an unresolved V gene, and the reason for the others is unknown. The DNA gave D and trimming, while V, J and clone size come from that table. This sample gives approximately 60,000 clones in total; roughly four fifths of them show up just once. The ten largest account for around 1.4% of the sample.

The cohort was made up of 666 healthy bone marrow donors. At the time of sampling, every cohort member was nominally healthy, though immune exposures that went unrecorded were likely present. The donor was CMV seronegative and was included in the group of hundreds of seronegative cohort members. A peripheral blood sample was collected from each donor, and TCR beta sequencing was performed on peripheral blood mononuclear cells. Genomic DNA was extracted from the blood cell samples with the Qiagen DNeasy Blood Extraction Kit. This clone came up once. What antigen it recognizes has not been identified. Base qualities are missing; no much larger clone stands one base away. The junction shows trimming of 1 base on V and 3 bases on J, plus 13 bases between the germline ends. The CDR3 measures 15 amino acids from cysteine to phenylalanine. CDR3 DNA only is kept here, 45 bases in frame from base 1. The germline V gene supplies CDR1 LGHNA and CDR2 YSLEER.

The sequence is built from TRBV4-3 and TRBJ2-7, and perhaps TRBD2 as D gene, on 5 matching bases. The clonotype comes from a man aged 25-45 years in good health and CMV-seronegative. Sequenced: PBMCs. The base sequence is TGCGCCAGCAGCCAAGGTGGGGAGAACTACTACGAGCAGTACTTC. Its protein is CASSQGGENYYEQYF.